This TCR beta chain was recorded in a study of CXCR3-negative and CXCR3-positive naive CD8 T cells. Study findings and constraints: With surface CD5 comparable between naive subsets, TCR strength was estimated using properties derived from the TRB CDR3. Naive cells with CXCR3 showed TRB CDR3s that were more hydrophobic than those in CXCR3-negative naive cells.

This CDR3 contains 16 residues. Germline V lookup: CDR1 SGHKS, CDR2 YYEKEE (reference sequence). The method, 5' RACE with UMI labels, was used to prepare the TRB cDNA libraries. TCRdb reprocessed the 5' RACE reads and reports one entry per CDR3 protein, with no DNA. Its table records approximately 48,000 distinct CDR3 sequences. As to this clonotype: Its antigen remains unidentified.

The receptor was derived from a human donor in good health. Some clones in this sample may be carry-over from other donors' samples. The gene calls are TRBV5-5 and TRBJ1-2; TCRdb designates TRBD1, a call that cannot be tested without DNA. Sequenced material: naive CXCR3+ CD8+ T cells from blood. Subset given: CD45RO-CCR7+CD27+CD95- naive CD8+ T cells expressing CXCR3 (TNR3+). CDR3 residues: CASSHFLGQADIDYTF. The whole variable domain, filled in from reference TRBV5-5 and TRBJ1-2, reads DAGVTQSPTHLIKTRGQQVTLRCSPISGHKSVSWYQQVLGQGPQFIFQYYEKEERGRGNFPDRFSARQFPNYSSELNVNALLLGDSALYLCASSHFLGQADIDYTFGSGTRLTVV.